This TCR beta chain was sequenced in a study of metastatic and nonmetastatic thyroid tumors. In the study overall: Peripheral blood and tumor or nodule samples from malignant and benign thyroid patients were compared.

Per germline, CDR1 MGHRA and CDR2 YSYEKL. V shed 1 base and J shed 4 bases, with 12 bases lying between them. This CDR3 spans 15 amino acids. This clone was observed a few times. In the original analysis: Differences in CDR3 between clinicopathological groups were drawn on to build a classifier intended to discriminate distant-metastatic papillary thyroid cancer patients. TCRdb reanalyzed the PCR reads with MiXCR. The V and J calls come from TCRdb's annotation, not from the publication. This sample yields around 15,000 clones, of which roughly 4% are seen a single time; 20% to 30% belongs to the top ten. No patient had received any treatment before thyroid surgery.

The sequence came from a female donor with papillary thyroid cancer or a benign thyroid nodule (not recorded which). Some clones in this sample may be carry-over from other donors' samples. This chain connects TRBV4-1 to TRBJ2-3; D perhaps matches TRBD1 (6 bases). The specimen sequenced was tumor tissue. DNA for the CDR3: TGCGCCAGCAGCCAAGCACAGGGTCCAGCAGATACGCAGTATTTT. Residues: CASSQAQGPADTQYF.